This T cell receptor beta chain was captured in a study of T cell responses to AZD1222 COVID-19 vaccine. As for the study in general: The analysis combined second doses at about 4 or about 12 weeks.

The study's findings and limits: The breadth and depth of Spike-specific TCRs increased once two AZD1222 doses had been given. Repertoire samples came only from after the peak T cell response. Seropositive AZD1222 recipients at baseline numbered only five to seven.

Concerning this clone itself: What it binds is not known.

V lost 5 bases and J lost 1, with 8 bases in between. Looked up from germline, CDR1 is LGHDT and CDR2 is YNNKEL (reference sequence). The CDR3 sequence is 13 residues long. TCRdb's table, derived via immunoSEQ multiplex PCR, lists solely in-frame clones and lacks some. This sample has about 120,000 clones, with 85% to 90% found just once. The receptor was derived from an adult in good health. The specimen was peripheral blood, collected on day 0 of AZD1222 vaccination. The chain has TRBV3-1 (or the pseudogene TRBV3-2) and TRBJ1-1; D gene uncertain. CDR3 sequence: CASSSRGNTEAFF. DNA for the CDR3: TGTGCCAGCAGCTCTCGAGGGAACACTGAAGCTTTCTTT.